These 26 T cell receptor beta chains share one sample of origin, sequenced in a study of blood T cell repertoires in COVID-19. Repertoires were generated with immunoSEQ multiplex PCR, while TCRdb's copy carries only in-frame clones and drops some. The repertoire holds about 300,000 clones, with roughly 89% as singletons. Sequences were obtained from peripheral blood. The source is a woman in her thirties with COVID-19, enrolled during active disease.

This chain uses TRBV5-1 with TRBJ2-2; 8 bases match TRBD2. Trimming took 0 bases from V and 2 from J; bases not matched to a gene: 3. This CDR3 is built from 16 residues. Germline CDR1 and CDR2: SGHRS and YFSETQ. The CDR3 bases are TGCGCCAGCAGCTTGGGTAGCGGGGCCAACACCGGGGAGCTGTTTTTT. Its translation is CASSLGSGANTGELFF.

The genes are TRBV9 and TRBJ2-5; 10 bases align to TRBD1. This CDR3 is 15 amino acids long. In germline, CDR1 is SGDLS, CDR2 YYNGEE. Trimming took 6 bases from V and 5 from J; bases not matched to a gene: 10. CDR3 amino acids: CASTRQGATGETQYF. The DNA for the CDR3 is TGTGCCAGCACCCGACAGGGGGCGACGGGGGAGACCCAGTACTTC.

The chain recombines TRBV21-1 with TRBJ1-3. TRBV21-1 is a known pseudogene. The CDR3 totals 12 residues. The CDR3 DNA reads TGTGCCAGCAGCCTAGAGGGTGACACCATATATTTT. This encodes CASSLEGDTIYF.

CDR3 loop: CASSLFRNNEQFF. The CDR3 bases are TGTGCCAGCAGCTTGTTCAGAAACAATGAGCAGTTCTTC. The gene calls are TRBV5-4 and TRBJ2-1; D gene ambiguous. The germline V gene encodes CDR1 SGHNT and CDR2 YYREEE (reference sequence). The CDR3 sequence is 13 residues long. V lost 1 base and J lost 5, with 7 bases in between.

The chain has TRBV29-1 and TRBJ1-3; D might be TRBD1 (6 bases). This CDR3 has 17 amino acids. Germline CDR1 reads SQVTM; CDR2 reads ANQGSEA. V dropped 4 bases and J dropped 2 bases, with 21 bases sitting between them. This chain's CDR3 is CSVAGTNRLPTGNTIYF. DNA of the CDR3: TGCAGCGTTGCTGGGACAAACCGCCTCCCTACTGGAAACACCATATATTTT. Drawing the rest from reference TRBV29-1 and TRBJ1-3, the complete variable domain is SAVISQKPSRDICQRGTSLTIQCQVDSQVTMMFWYRQQPGQSLTLIATANQGSEATYESGFVIDKFPISRPNLTFSTLTVSNMSPEDSSIYLCSVAGTNRLPTGNTIYFGEGSWLTVV.

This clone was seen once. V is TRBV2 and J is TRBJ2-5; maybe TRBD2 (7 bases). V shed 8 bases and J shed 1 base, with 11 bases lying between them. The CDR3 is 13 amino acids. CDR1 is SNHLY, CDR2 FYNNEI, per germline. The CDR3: CASEGGLQETQYF. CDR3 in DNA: TGTGCCAGCGAGGGGGGGCTCCAAGAGACCCAGTACTTC.

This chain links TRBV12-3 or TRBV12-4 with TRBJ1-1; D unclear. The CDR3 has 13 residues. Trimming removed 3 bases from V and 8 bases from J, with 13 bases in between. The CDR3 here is CASSFTLPGEAFF. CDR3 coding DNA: TGTGCCAGCAGTTTTACCCTACCGGGGGAAGCTTTCTTT.

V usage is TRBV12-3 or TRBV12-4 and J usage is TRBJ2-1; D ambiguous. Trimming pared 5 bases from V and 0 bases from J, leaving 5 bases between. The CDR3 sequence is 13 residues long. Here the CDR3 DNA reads TGTGCCAGCAGTCTGAGCTCCTACAATGAGCAGTTCTTC. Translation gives CASSLSSYNEQFF.

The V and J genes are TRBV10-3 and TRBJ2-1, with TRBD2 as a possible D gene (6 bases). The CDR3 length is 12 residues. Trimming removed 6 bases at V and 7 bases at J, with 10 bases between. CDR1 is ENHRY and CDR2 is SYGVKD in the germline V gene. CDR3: CAIRGGGNEQFF. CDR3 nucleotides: TGTGCCATCAGGGGGGGAGGAAATGAGCAGTTCTTC.

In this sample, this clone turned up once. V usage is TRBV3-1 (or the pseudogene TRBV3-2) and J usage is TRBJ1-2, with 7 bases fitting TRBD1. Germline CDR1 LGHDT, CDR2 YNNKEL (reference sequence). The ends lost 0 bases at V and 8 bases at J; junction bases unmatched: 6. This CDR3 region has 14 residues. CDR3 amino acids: CASSQELRGRGYTF. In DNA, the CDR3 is TGTGCCAGCAGCCAAGAATTAAGGGGGCGCGGCTACACCTTC.

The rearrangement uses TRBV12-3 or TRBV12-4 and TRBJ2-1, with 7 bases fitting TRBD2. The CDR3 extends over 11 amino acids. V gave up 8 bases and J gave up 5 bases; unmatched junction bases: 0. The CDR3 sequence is CASAGDNEQFF. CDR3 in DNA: TGTGCCAGCGCGGGGGACAATGAGCAGTTCTTC.

The CDR3 loop is CASSLAVTGEELFF. The DNA of the CDR3 is TGCGCCAGCAGCTTGGCGGTTACAGGGGAGGAGCTGTTTTTT. This chain joins TRBV5-1 and TRBJ2-2; 7 nucleotides align to TRBD1. J lost 10 bases, V lost 0 bases, and 6 bases had no gene match. Germline lookup yields CDR1 SGHRS and CDR2 YFSETQ. The CDR3 is made up of 14 amino acids. Full variable domain (remainder filled in from reference TRBV5-1 and TRBJ2-2): KAGVTQTPRYLIKTRGQQVTLSCSPISGHRSVSWYQQTPGQGLQFLFEYFSETQRNKGNFPGRFSGRQFSNSRSEMNVSTLELGDSALYLCASSLAVTGEELFFGEGSRLTVL.

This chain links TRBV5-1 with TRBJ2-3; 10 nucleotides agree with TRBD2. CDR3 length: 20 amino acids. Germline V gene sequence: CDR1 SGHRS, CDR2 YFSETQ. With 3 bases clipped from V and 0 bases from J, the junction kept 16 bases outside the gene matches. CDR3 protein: CASSSKRWASGGQSTDTQYF. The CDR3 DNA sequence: TGCGCCAGCAGCTCGAAAAGATGGGCTAGCGGGGGCCAAAGCACAGATACGCAGTATTTT.

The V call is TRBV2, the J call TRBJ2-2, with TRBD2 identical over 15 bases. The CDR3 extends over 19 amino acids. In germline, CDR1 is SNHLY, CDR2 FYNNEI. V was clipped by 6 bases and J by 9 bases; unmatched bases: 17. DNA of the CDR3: TGTGCCAGCAGCCCTTACGGACTAGCGGGGGGGCCCCGCCTTCGGGAGCTGTTTTTT. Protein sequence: CASSPYGLAGGPRLRELFF.

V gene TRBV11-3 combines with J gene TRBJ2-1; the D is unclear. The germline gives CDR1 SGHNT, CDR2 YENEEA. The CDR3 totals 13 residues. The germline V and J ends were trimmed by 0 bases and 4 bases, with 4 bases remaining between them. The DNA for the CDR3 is TGTGCCAGCAGCTTAGACCTTTACAATGAGCAGTTCTTC. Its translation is CASSLDLYNEQFF. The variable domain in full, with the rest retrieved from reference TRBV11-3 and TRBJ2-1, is EAGVVQSPRYKIIEKKQPVAFWCNPISGHNTLYWYLQNLGQGPELLIRYENEEAVDDSQLPKDRFSAERLKGVDSTLKIQPAELGDSAVYLCASSLDLYNEQFFGPGTRLTVL.

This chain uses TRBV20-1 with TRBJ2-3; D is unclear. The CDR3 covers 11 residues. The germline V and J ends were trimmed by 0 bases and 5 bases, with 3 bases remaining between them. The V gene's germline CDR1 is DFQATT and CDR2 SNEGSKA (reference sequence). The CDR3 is CSAREQDTQYF. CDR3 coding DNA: TGCAGTGCTAGAGAACAAGATACGCAGTATTTT.

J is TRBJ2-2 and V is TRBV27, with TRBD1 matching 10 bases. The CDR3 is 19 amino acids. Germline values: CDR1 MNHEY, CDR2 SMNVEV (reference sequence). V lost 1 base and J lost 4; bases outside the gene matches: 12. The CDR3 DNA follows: TGTGCCAGCAGTTTATACTCCGGGACAGGGGCGGGGGGCACCGGGGAGCTGTTTTTT. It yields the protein CASSLYSGTGAGGTGELFF.

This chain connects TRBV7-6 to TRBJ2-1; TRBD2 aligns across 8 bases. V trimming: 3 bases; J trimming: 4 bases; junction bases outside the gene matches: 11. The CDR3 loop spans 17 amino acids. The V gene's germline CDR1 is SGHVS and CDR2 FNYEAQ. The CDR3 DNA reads TGTGCCAGCAGCTTGGGTGTCTGGCGGGGGGAATACAATGAGCAGTTCTTC. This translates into CASSLGVWRGEYNEQFF.

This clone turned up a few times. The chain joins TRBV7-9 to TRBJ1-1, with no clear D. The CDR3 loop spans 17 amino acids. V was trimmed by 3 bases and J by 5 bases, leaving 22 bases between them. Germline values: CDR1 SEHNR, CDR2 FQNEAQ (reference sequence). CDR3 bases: TGTGCCAGCAGCTTTGGGCCCCTTTCTACCCGAGGGACTGAAGCTTTCTTT. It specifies CASSFGPLSTRGTEAFF.

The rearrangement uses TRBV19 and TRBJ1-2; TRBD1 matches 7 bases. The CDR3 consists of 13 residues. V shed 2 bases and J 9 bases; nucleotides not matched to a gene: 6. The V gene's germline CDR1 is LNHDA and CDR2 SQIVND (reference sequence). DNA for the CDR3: TGTGCCAGTAGTATAAACGCCAGGGGGAGCTACACCTTC. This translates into CASSINARGSYTF.

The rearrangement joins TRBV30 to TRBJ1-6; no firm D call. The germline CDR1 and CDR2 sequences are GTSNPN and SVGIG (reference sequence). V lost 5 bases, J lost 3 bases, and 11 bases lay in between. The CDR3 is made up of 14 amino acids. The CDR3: CAWDPRYYNSPLHF. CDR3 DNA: TGTGCCTGGGATCCCAGGTACTATAATTCACCCCTCCACTTT.

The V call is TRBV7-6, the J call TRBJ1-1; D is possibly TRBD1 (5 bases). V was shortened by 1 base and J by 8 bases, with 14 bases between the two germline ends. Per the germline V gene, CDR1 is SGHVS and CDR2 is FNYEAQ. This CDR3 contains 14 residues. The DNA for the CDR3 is TGTGCCAGCAGCTTAGTATTTTGTAGGACAGAAGCTTTCTTT. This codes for CASSLVFCRTEAFF.

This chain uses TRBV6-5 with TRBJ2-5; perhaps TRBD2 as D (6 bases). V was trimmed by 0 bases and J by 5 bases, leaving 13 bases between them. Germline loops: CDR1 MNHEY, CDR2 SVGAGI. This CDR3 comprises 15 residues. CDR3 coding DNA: TGTGCCAGCAGTTACTCGGCCGGGAGCCGTGAGACCCAGTACTTC. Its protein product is CASSYSAGSRETQYF.

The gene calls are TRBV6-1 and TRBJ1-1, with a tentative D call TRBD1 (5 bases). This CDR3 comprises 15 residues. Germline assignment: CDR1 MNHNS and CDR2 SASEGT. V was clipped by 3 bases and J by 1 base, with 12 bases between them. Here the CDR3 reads CASSDAFGGNTEAFF. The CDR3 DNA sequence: TGTGCCAGCAGTGACGCGTTCGGGGGGAACACTGAAGCTTTCTTT.

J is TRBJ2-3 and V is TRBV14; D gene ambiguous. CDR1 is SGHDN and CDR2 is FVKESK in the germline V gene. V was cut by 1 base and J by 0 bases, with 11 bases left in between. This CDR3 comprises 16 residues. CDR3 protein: CASSQGPLGSTDTQYF. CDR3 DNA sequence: TGTGCCAGCAGCCAAGGCCCACTCGGGAGCACAGATACGCAGTATTTT. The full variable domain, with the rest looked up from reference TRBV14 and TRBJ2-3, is EAGVTQFPSHSVIEKGQTVTLRCDPISGHDNLYWYRRVMGKEIKFLLHFVKESKQDESGMPNNRFLAERTGGTYSTLKVQPAELEDSGVYFCASSQGPLGSTDTQYFGPGTRLTVL.

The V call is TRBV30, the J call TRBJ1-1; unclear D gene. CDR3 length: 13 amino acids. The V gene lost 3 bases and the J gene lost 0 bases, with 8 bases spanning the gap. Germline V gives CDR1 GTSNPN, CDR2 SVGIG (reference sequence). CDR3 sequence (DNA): TGTGCCTGGAGAACAGCTATGAACACTGAAGCTTTCTTT. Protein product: CAWRTAMNTEAFF.